A selection of T cell receptor beta chains follows, all from one sample in a study of T cell responses to AZD1222 COVID-19 vaccine. Some clones are missing from TCRdb's copy, which holds only in-frame ones; the method was immunoSEQ multiplex PCR. This table holds roughly 100,000 clones, about nine tenths found once. The sequenced sample was peripheral blood, obtained 28 days after the second AZD1222 dose. The receptor source for this set is an adult who received the AZD1222 COVID-19 vaccine. Each CDR3 is given with its conserved first and last residue. The D gene is left open where the match is weak. A row's size may be missing; if present it is once, few, many or a size class.

CDR3 protein: CASSFTGLNEQYF
CDR3 DNA: TGTGCCAGCAGCTTCACAGGGTTGAACGAGCAGTACTTC
CDR3 length: 13
clone size: .
V gene: TRBV7-8
D gene: .
J gene: TRBJ2-7

CDR3 protein: CASSQDLLGSGEETQYF
CDR3 DNA: TGCGCCAGCAGCCAAGATCTTCTGGGGAGCGGGGAAGAGACCCAGTACTTC
CDR3 length: 17
clone size: .
V gene: TRBV4-3
D gene: TRBD2
J gene: TRBJ2-5

CDR3 protein: CASTGQGIEKLFF
CDR3 DNA: TGTGCCAGTACGGGACAGGGAATTGAAAAACTGTTTTTT
CDR3 length: 13
clone size: .
V gene: TRBV19
D gene: TRBD1
J gene: TRBJ1-4

CDR3 protein: CASSLRSGLAGVYEQYF
CDR3 DNA: TGTGCCAGCTCACTCCGATCGGGACTAGCGGGAGTGTACGAGCAGTACTTC
CDR3 length: 17
clone size: .
V gene: TRBV18
D gene: TRBD2
J gene: TRBJ2-7

CDR3 protein: CASSLRTSGLHNEQFF
CDR3 DNA: TGTGCCAGCTCACTCAGGACTAGCGGGTTGCACAATGAGCAGTTCTTC
CDR3 length: 16
clone size: .
V gene: TRBV18
D gene: TRBD2
J gene: TRBJ2-1

CDR3 protein: CASSDRGAPETQYF
CDR3 DNA: TGTGCCAGCAGTGACAGGGGGGCGCCCGAGACCCAGTACTTC
CDR3 length: 14
clone size: .
V gene: TRBV6-2/TRBV6-3
D gene: TRBD1
J gene: TRBJ2-5

CDR3 protein: CATSGTGDEKLFF
CDR3 DNA: TGTGCCACCTCCGGGACAGGGGATGAAAAACTGTTTTTT
CDR3 length: 13
clone size: few
V gene: TRBV24-1
D gene: TRBD1
J gene: TRBJ1-4

CDR3 protein: CASSSLGGRGNQPQHF
CDR3 DNA: TGTGCCAGCAGCTCCCTTGGGGGGAGGGGCAATCAGCCCCAGCATTTT
CDR3 length: 16
clone size: .
V gene: TRBV7-2
D gene: .
J gene: TRBJ1-5

CDR3 protein: CASIMAGGGYGYTF
CDR3 DNA: TGTGCCAGCATCATGGCAGGGGGGGGCTATGGCTACACCTTC
CDR3 length: 14
clone size: .
V gene: TRBV11-2
D gene: TRBD1
J gene: TRBJ1-2

CDR3 protein: CASTSGQGGYQPQHF
CDR3 DNA: TGTGCCAGTACCTCGGGACAGGGCGGATATCAGCCCCAGCATTTT
CDR3 length: 15
clone size: .
V gene: TRBV19
D gene: TRBD1
J gene: TRBJ1-5

CDR3 protein: CASSPSAGYDTEAFF
CDR3 DNA: TGTGCCAGCAGCCCGAGCGCGGGTTACGACACTGAAGCTTTCTTT
CDR3 length: 15
clone size: .
V gene: TRBV3-1/TRBV3-2
D gene: .
J gene: TRBJ1-1

CDR3 protein: CASSQDSGKRSQPQHF
CDR3 DNA: TGTGCCAGCAGCCAAGACTCGGGGAAAAGAAGTCAGCCCCAGCATTTT
CDR3 length: 16
clone size: once
V gene: TRBV14
D gene: .
J gene: TRBJ1-5

CDR3 protein: CASSPRTGGVGELFF
CDR3 DNA: TGTGCCAGTAGCCCGAGGACAGGGGGGGTCGGGGAGCTGTTTTTT
CDR3 length: 15
clone size: .
V gene: TRBV19
D gene: TRBD1
J gene: TRBJ2-2

CDR3 protein: CASRRTVSSYEQYF
CDR3 DNA: TGTGCCAGCAGACGGACCGTGAGCTCCTACGAGCAGTACTTC
CDR3 length: 14
clone size: .
V gene: TRBV5-8
D gene: .
J gene: TRBJ2-7

CDR3 protein: CASHTDYNSPLHF
CDR3 DNA: TGTGCCAGCCATACCGACTATAATTCACCCCTCCACTTT
CDR3 length: 13
clone size: .
V gene: TRBV2
D gene: .
J gene: TRBJ1-6

CDR3 protein: CASSLRKESEQYF
CDR3 DNA: TGCGCCAGCAGCTTGAGAAAAGAGAGTGAGCAGTACTTC
CDR3 length: 13
clone size: .
V gene: TRBV5-1
D gene: .
J gene: TRBJ2-7

CDR3 protein: CAISESAADLAKNIQYF
CDR3 DNA: TGTGCCATCAGTGAGTCGGCAGCTGATCTAGCCAAAAACATTCAGTACTTC
CDR3 length: 17
clone size: .
V gene: TRBV10-3
D gene: .
J gene: TRBJ2-4

CDR3 protein: CSVAPQGGGDEQYF
CDR3 DNA: TGCAGCGTTGCTCCGCAGGGAGGAGGAGACGAGCAGTACTTC
CDR3 length: 14
clone size: .
V gene: TRBV29-1
D gene: .
J gene: TRBJ2-7

CDR3 protein: CASSTQTGLGNTIYF
CDR3 DNA: TGTGCCAGTAGTACACAGACAGGCTTGGGGAACACCATATATTTT
CDR3 length: 15
clone size: .
V gene: TRBV19
D gene: .
J gene: TRBJ1-3

CDR3 protein: CASSFTGVGSYNEQFF
CDR3 DNA: TGTGCCAGCAGCTTTACAGGGGTGGGGTCCTACAATGAGCAGTTCTTC
CDR3 length: 16
clone size: .
V gene: TRBV7-9
D gene: TRBD1
J gene: TRBJ2-1